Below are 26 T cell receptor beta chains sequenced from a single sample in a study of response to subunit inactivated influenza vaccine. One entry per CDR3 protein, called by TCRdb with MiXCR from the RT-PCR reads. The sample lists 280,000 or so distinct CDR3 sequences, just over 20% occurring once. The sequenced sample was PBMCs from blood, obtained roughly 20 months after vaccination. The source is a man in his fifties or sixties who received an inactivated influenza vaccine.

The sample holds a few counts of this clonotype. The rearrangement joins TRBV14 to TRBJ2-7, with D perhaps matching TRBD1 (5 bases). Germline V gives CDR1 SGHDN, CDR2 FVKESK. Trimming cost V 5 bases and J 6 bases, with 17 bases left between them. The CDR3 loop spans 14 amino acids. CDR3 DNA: TGTGCCAGCAGCAAAAAGGGGATGGTGGGCGAGCAGTACTTC. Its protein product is CASSKKGMVGEQYF.

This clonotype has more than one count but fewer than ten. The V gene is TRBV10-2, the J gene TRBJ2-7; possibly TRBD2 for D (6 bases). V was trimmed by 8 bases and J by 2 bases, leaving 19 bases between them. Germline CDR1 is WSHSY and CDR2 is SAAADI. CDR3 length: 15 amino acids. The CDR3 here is CASSAGTLVTYEQYF. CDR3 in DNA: TGCGCCAGCTCTGCGGGAACCCTCGTAACCTACGAGCAGTACTTC.

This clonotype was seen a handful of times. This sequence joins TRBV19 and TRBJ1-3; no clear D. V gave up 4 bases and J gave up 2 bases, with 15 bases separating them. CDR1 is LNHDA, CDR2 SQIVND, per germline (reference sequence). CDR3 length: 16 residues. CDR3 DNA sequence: TGTGCCAGTAGTAGTGGACGGTTGCATGCTGGAAACACCATATATTTT. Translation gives CASSSGRLHAGNTIYF.

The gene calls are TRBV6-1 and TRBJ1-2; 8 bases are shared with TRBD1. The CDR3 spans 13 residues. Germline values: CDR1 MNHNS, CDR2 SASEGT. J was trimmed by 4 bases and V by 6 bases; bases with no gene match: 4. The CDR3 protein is CASSRGRAYGYTF. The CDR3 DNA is TGTGCCAGCAGCAGGGGGCGCGCCTATGGCTACACCTTC.

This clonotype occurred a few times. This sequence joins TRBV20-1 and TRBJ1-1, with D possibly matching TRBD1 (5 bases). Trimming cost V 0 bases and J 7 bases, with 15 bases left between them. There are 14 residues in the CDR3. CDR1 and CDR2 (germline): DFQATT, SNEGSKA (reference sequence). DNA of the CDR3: TGCAGTGCTAGAGATCCACGCCGGGGACTTGAAGCTTTCTTT. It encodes CSARDPRRGLEAFF.

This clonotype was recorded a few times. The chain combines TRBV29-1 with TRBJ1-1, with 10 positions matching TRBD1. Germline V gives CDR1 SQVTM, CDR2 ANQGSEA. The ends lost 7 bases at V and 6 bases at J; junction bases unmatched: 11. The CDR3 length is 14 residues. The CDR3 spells CSAAGQGPRPEAFF. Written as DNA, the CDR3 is TGCAGCGCCGCGGGACAGGGGCCCCGGCCTGAAGCTTTCTTT.

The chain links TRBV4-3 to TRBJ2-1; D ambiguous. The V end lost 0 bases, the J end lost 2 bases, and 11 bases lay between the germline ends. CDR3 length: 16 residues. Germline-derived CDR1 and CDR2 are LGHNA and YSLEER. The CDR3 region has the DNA TGCGCCAGCAGCCAAGATAGAACGGGTGCCTACAATGAGCAGTTCTTC. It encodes CASSQDRTGAYNEQFF.

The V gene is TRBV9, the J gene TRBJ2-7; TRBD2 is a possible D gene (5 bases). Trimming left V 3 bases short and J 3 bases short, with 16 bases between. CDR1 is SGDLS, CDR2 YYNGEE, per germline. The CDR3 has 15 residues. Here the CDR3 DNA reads TGTGCCAGCAGCGGCGGGCCCCAAACCAACTACGAGCAGTACTTC. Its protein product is CASSGGPQTNYEQYF. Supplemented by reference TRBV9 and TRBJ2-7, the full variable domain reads DSGVTQTPKHLITATGQRVTLRCSPRSGDLSVYWYQQSLDQGLQFLIQYYNGEERAKGNILERFSAQQFPDLHSELNLSSLELGDSALYFCASSGGPQTNYEQYFGPGTRLTVT.

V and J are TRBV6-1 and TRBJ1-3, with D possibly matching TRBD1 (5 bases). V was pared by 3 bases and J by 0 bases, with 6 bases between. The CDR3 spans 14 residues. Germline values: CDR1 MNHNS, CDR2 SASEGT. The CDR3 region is CASSERGSGNTIYF. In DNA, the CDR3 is TGTGCCAGCAGTGAGAGGGGCTCTGGAAACACCATATATTTT.

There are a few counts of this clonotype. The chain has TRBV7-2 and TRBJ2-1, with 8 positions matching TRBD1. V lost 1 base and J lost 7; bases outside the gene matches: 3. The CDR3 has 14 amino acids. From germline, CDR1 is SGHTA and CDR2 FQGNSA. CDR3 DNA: TGTGCCAGCAGCTTAGTTCAGGGGGCTAATGAGCAGTTCTTC. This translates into CASSLVQGANEQFF.

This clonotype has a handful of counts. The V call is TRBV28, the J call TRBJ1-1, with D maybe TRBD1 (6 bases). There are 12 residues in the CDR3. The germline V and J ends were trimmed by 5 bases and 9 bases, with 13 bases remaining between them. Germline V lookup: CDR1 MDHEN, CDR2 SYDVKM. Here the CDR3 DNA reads TGTGCCAGCAGTATCTGGACAGCCAAAGCTTTCTTT. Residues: CASSIWTAKAFF.

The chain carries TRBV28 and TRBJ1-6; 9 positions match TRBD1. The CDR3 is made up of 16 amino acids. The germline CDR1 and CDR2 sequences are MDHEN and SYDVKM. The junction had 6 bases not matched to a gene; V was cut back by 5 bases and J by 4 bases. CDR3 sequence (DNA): TGTGCCAGCAGTCCCCAGGGACAGGGTTATAATTCACCCCTCCACTTT. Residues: CASSPQGQGYNSPLHF. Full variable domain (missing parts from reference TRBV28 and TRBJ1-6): DVKVTQSSRYLVKRTGEKVFLECVQDMDHENMFWYRQDPGLGLRLIYFSYDVKMKEKGDIPEGYSVSREKKERFSLILESASTNQTSMYLCASSPQGQGYNSPLHFGNGTRLTVT.

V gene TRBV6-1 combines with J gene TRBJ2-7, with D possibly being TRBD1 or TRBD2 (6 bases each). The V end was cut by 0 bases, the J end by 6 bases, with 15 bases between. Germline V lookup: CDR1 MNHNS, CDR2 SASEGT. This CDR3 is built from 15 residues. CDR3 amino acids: CASSEAWRGNGEQYF. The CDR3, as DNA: TGTGCCAGCAGTGAAGCGTGGAGGGGGAACGGCGAGCAGTACTTC.

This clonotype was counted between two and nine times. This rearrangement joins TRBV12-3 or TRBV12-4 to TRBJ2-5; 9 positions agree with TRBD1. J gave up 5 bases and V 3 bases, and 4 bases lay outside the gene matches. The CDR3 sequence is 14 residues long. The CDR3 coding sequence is TGTGCCAGCAGTTTGACAGGGGGTCGGGAGACCCAGTACTTC. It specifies CASSLTGGRETQYF.

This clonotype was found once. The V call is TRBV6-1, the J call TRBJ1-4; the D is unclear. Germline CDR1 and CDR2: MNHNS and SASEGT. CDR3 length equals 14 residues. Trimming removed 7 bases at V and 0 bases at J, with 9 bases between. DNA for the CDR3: TGTGCCAGCAAACTAGATGCAACTAATGAAAAACTGTTTTTT. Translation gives CASKLDATNEKLFF.

In DNA, the CDR3 is TGTGCCAGCAGCTTACAGAGCCCGGACACTGAAGCTTTCTTT. It translates to CASSLQSPDTEAFF. J is TRBJ1-1 and V is TRBV7-9; D is uncertain. This CDR3 spans 14 amino acids. CDR1 is SEHNR, CDR2 FQNEAQ, per germline (reference sequence). V lost 2 bases, J lost 3 bases, and 10 bases lay in between.

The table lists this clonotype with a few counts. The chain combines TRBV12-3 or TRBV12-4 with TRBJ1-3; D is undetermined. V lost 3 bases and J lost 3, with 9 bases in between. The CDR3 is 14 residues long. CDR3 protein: CASSLLEVGNTIYF. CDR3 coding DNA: TGTGCCAGCAGTTTGTTAGAAGTTGGAAACACCATATATTTT.

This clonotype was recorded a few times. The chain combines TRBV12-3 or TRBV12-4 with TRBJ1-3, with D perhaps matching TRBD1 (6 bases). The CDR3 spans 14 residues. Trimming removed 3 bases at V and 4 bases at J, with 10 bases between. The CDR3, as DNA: TGTGCCAGCAGTTTCTCAGGGGTCGGAAACACCATATATTTT. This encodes CASSFSGVGNTIYF.

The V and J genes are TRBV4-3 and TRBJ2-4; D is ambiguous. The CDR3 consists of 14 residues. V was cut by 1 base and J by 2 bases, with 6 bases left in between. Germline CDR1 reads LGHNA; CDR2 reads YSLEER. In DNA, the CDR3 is TGCGCCAGCAGCCAAGTTACTACCAAAAACATTCAGTACTTC. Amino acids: CASSQVTTKNIQYF.

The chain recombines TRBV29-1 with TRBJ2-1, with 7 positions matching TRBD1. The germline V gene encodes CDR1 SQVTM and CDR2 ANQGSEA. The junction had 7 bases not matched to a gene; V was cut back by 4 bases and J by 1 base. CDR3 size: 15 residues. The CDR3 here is CSVAGQTESYNEQFF. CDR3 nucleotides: TGCAGCGTTGCGGGACAGACCGAATCCTACAATGAGCAGTTCTTC.

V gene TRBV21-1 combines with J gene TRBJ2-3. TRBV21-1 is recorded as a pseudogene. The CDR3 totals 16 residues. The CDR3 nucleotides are TGTGCCAGCAGCAAAGCTATTGGGAAATCGACAGATACGCAGTATTTT. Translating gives CASSKAIGKSTDTQYF.

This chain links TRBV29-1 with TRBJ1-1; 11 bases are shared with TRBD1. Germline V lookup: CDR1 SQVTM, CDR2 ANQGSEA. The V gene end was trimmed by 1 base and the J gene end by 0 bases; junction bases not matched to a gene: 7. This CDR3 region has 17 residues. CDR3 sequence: CSVEGTGGARLNTEAFF. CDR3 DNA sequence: TGCAGCGTTGAAGGGACAGGGGGCGCGCGGCTGAACACTGAAGCTTTCTTT.

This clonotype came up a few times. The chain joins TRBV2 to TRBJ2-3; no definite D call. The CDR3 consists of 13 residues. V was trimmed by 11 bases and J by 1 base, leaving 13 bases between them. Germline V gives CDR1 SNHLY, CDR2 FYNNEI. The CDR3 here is CARNTKRTDTQYF. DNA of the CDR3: TGTGCCCGAAACACCAAACGCACAGATACGCAGTATTTT.

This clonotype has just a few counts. In DNA form, the CDR3 reads TGTGCCAGCAGCCAAGAAACCAGCGGAGCCTACAATGAGCAGTTCTTC. It yields the protein CASSQETSGAYNEQFF. J is TRBJ2-1 and V is TRBV4-2; a weak D match, TRBD2 (5 bases). The V end was cut by 0 bases, the J end by 2 bases, with 11 bases between. Germline V gene data show CDR1 as LGHNA and CDR2 as YNFKEQ. There are 16 residues in the CDR3.

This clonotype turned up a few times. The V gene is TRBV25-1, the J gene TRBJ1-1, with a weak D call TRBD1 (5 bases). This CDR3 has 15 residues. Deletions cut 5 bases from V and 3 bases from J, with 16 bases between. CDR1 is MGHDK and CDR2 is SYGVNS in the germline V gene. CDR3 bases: TGTGCCAGCAGTCCCGGGTGGGGGGGGGACACTGAAGCTTTCTTT. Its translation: CASSPGWGGDTEAFF. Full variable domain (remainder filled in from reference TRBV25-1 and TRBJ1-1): EADIYQTPRYLVIGTGKKITLECSQTMGHDKMYWYQQDPGMELHLIHYSYGVNSTEKGDLSSESTVSRIRTEHFPLTLESARPSHTSQYLCASSPGWGGDTEAFFGQGTRLTVV.

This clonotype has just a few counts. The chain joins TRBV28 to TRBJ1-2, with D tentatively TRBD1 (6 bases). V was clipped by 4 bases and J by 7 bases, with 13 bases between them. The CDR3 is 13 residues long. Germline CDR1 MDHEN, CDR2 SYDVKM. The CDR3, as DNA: TGTGCCAGCAGTTCCGGGGGCTTGGGTGGCTACACCTTC. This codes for CASSSGGLGGYTF.